The T cell receptor (beta chain) described here comes from a study of T cell responses to AZD1222 COVID-19 vaccine. Study-level points and caveats: Per reports, nearly half of all spike-specific TCRs target regions that are unmutated in variants. Most donors were white British and more were female, and clonal diversity was possibly underestimated. Regions 160-218 and 743-854 dominated among vaccine-associated CD4 TCRs spanning spike.

V was pared by 6 bases and J by 0 bases, with 9 bases between. This CDR3 has 13 amino acids. Looked up from germline, CDR1 is MDHEN and CDR2 is SYDVKM. This clone was seen only once. Its matching antigen is unknown. Libraries were prepared by immunoSEQ multiplex PCR; TCRdb keeps only in-frame clonotypes and omits some of them. The sample lists approximately 140,000 clones, 80% to 90% occurring once. Here the sequenced sample was peripheral blood, taken on day 0 of AZD1222 vaccination. This chain links TRBV28 with TRBJ2-7; D is unresolved. This TCR came from an adult in good health. The CDR3 bases are TGTGCCAGCAGAAACACCCGCTCCTACGAGCAGTACTTC. This gives the protein CASRNTRSYEQYF.